This TCR beta chain was observed in a study of cytomegalovirus exposure and HLA in healthy donors (TCRdb year 2017). About the study as a whole: According to an earlier analysis of several hundred of the donors, about 180 million T cells yielded some 110 million unique TCR beta sequences and less than 300 Gb of sequence data. About 300 gigabases of sequencing data and tens of millions of unique TCR sequences were included in an early release covering roughly 700 HLA-typed donors. The genetic ancestry cluster associated with self-reported Caucasian donors included roughly 84% of the 350 to 500 genotyped donors. The aim of the study was to test whether cataloging public T cell receptors could identify signatures of past pathogen exposure. Using immunosequencing, the study profiled T cell repertoires from fewer than 850 subjects and related those repertoires to cytomegalovirus serostatus. Besides the first cohort of under 700 subjects, a separate validation cohort made up of 90 to 150 different subjects was used. High-throughput TCR immunosequencing, statistical association of individual TCRs with disease status, and machine learning were combined to predict cytomegalovirus infection status. A later analysis re-analyzed previously published TCR beta repertoires from approximately 670 donors and added high-resolution HLA genotyping to study TCR occurrence patterns. Rather than using new phenotypic data, the later analysis identified candidate immune exposures from TCR beta sequences and from how often those sequences occurred across donors. An earlier analysis of 587 of the donors used high-throughput TCR beta sequencing to judge whether each TCR beta V gene segment behaved as functional or pseudogenic. Donor age, sex, ethnicity and CMV serostatus were collected together with the repertoire data. A later genetic analysis took genome-wide SNP genotypes for about 55% of the roughly 670 donors and used that subset as a discovery cohort. Every repertoire in the discovery cohort had been generated on one and the same sequencing platform. Both class I and class II loci were covered by HLA typing, at four-digit resolution. Typing coverage varied by locus: about 629-640 donors for A, B, C, DRB1 and DQB1; roughly 510 for DQA1; more than 600 for DPA1; around 450 for DPB1. Because of strong linkage in the cohort, five DR-DQ haplotypes were treated as single units for association and clustering. On average, 235,054 unique TCR beta nucleotide sequences were sequenced per donor among 398 genotyped donors of the cohort, with about 19% of those sequences being non-productive. Overall study results and their limits: A further reported finding was that TCR beta sequences accurately predicted the HLA-A and HLA-B alleles for most subjects in the first cohort. The study gave a list of some 150 TCR beta chains associated with cytomegalovirus. A later analysis found that TCR association rates varied across HLA loci, with DRB1 alleles showing the most associated TCRs and HLA-C alleles the fewest. A few of the identified cytomegalovirus-associated TCR beta chains were confirmed in vitro to be specific for cytomegalovirus antigens. The cohort was sequenced for TCR beta chains only, and without alpha or paired-chain data the features that could be detected were limited. Sequencing depth was assumed to be roughly uniform across donors in the presence/absence analyses, though that assumption may not hold. While some public TCRs were present in many individuals, most TCR sequences turned up only very rarely across donors. Because HLA typing was unavailable for some donors at each locus, only the typed subset was used in association tests. Correlated functional status among segregating V segments might be attributable to linkage disequilibrium, but an unknown experimental factor could not be ruled out. In a later analysis, most CMV-associated TCR beta chains were found to appear HLA-restricted, with HLA associations seemingly driven largely by CMV exposure. Specific HLA alleles were associated with roughly 16,000 TCR beta sequences at a false discovery rate of 0.05 in a later analysis. Because counts were too low, seventeen rarely observed V segments, including chromosome 9 orphons, were left out of the earlier analysis of about 620 of the donors. Strong co-occurrence of HLA alleles, especially DR and DQ, made assigning TCR associations to individual alleles difficult. In a later genetic analysis, a missense DCLRE1C variant was associated with V-gene and J-gene trimming of TCR beta chains, and the association was replicated in an independent cohort. The 87-base-pair reads could not distinguish some IMGT-functional V segments, including TRBV6-2 and TRBV6-3, so those segments were excluded. A cluster of highly shared sequence variants was judged likely to represent a technical artifact of the sequencing pipeline. Several of the top co-occurrence clusters appeared to be linked to parvovirus B19, influenza, CMV and Epstein-Barr virus, according to a later analysis. The authors suggested that the approach could potentially be extended to other disease states and immunological phenotypes. In a later analysis, HLA-associated TCR beta chains showed more clonal expansion and lower generation probabilities than non-associated chains that were equally common. According to a later genetic analysis, donors in an Asian-associated ancestry cluster had fewer N-insertions in productive TCRs than the roughly 670-donor mean. An earlier analysis of around 600 of the donors showed that most TCR beta V segments appeared in productive rearrangements either about 87% or about 30% of the time, which broadly matched IMGT annotations. The only immune exposure information available for the cohort was CMV serostatus. In both the original and validation cohorts, the classifier was reported to diagnose cytomegalovirus status with high specificity and sensitivity.

The CDR3 goes from the cysteine to the phenylalanine over 13 residues. The only DNA kept is the CDR3, 39 bases in frame from the first base. Based on the germline V gene, the CDR1 and CDR2 sequences are MDHEN and SYDVKM. The trim is 4 bases for V and 1 base for J, with a gap of 6 bases between the germline ends. This clone was seen more than once but under ten times. Its binding antigen is unknown. No base-level quality is on record; no much larger clone is a single base apart. The cohort consisted of some 670 healthy bone marrow donors. At the time of sampling, all cohort members were nominally healthy, though unrecorded immune exposures were likely present. The donor tested CMV seronegative, placing the donor among the 352 seronegative members of the cohort. A peripheral blood sample was provided by each donor, and peripheral blood mononuclear cells were used for TCR beta sequencing. The Qiagen DNeasy Blood Extraction Kit was used to extract genomic DNA from the blood cell samples.

Library creation used the immunoSEQ multiplex PCR assay. For the multiplex PCR, a mixture combining 60 forward primers for TCR Vbeta segments and 13 reverse primers for TCR Jbeta segments was used. Amplification of the CDR3 region of rearranged TCR beta genes was performed with a multiplex PCR assay on genomic DNA. On the Illumina HiSeq System, the amplified TCR beta libraries were sequenced as 87-base-pair reads. For the original study's pipeline: Across the 700 or so repertoires, a later analysis counted around 80 million unique TCR beta chains, roughly 11 million of which were shared by at least two donors. Raw reads were error-corrected and collapsed into unique sequences by a nearest-neighbor algorithm in which closely related sequences were merged to remove PCR and sequencing errors. CDR3 sequences were aligned to IMGT reference sequences to assign V, D and J gene segments. Each retained sequence needed at least a six-nucleotide match to both a V gene segment and a J gene segment. Rearrangements were called productive when the CDR3 lacked stop codons and stayed in frame with V and J; all others were non-productive. Following IMGT convention, CDR3 was defined as the stretch from the second conserved V-encoded cysteine up to the conserved J-encoded phenylalanine. The earlier analysis of 500 to 600 of the donors excluded sequences that lacked an unambiguous match to a single V gene segment. An earlier analysis of about 600 of the donors called V segments functional above 56.7% productive rearrangements and segregating when the between-donor standard deviation exceeded 5%. A statistical classification framework was built to diagnose cytomegalovirus status from the catalog of TCR beta chain sequences. V and J gene assignment, in a later analysis, came from comparing TCR nucleotide sequences with IMGT/GENE-DB human TR gene sequences. A later analysis assigned CDR3 sequences and most-parsimonious VDJ recombination scenarios with the TCRdist pipeline. A later analysis defined each TCR beta chain by its CDR3 amino acid sequence plus V-gene family, and excluded reads lacking a unique V-gene family. To address suspected cross-contamination and a sequencing artifact, a later analysis removed over 500 highly shared, low-generation-probability nucleotide sequences. A later analysis calculated a clonal expansion index for each public chain from normalized within-repertoire ranks of inferred template counts. In a later analysis, generation probabilities were computed using a VDJ recombination model fitted to out-of-frame rearrangements, and the results were checked against IGoR. Hypergeometric tests were used in a later analysis to score TCR-TCR, TCR-HLA and TCR-CMV co-occurrence, with a repertoire-size bias correction applied to the TCR pairs. In a later analysis, false discovery rates were estimated by permuting HLA or CMV assignments 20 times. A later analysis grouped co-occurring TCRs with DBSCAN, adding TCRdist sequence similarity when clustering within HLA-allele-positive subsets. Repertoires with fewer than 30,000 or more than 120,000 public chains, plus five repertoires with anomalous nucleotide sharing, were excluded from co-occurrence clustering. The clones in this table, taken by TCRdb from immuneACCESS, are in-frame only. Not every clone is retained; where verified, under half of the shortfall comes from an unresolved V gene, and the cause of the rest is unknown. D and trimming come from the DNA, and the V and J calls and clone size come from that table. The sample includes 130,000 to 150,000 clones, with about 80% observed a single time. The ten largest clones capture 4.5% to 6.5% of the sample.

The chain is assembled from TRBV28 and TRBJ2-3; 6 matching bases give a weak D call of TRBD2. The receptor was derived from a male donor in good health and CMV-seronegative. Sequencing was done on a sample of PBMCs. In nucleotides, the sequence is TGTGCCAGCAGTTGGGAGGGCACAGATACGCAGTATTTT. This is translated as CASSWEGTDTQYF.